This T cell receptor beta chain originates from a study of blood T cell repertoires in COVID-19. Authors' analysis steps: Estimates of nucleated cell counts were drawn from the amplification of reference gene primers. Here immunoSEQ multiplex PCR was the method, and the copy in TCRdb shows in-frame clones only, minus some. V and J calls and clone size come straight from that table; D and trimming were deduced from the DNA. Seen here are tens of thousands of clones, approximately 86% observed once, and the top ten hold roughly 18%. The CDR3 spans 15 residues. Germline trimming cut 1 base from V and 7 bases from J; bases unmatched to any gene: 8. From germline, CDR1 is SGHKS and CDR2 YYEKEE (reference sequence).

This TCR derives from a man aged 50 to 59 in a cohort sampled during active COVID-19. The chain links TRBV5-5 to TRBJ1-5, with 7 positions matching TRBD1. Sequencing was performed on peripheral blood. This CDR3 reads CASSLSYRGHQPQHF. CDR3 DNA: TGTGCCAGCAGCTTGTCGTACAGGGGACACCAGCCCCAGCATTTT.